This T cell receptor beta chain was recovered during a study of blood T cell repertoires in COVID-19. As for the study in general: The United States, Italy and Spain were the sources of the acute and convalescent COVID-19 samples. The analysed material was cDNA or gDNA that came from T cells, B-cell-depleted T cells, or PBMCs.

Per the original methods: Cell counts per sample came from amplifying reference gene primers. Libraries were prepared by immunoSEQ multiplex PCR; TCRdb keeps only in-frame clonotypes and omits some of them. V, J and clone size are taken as reported in that table, and D and trimming were inferred from the DNA itself. The sample lists tens of thousands of clones, 80% to 90% occurring once. V was clipped by 5 bases and J by 2 bases; unmatched bases: 3. CDR1 SGHAT and CDR2 FQNNGV come from the germline V gene. CDR3 size: 14 residues. The clonotype originates from a woman of 80 years or more with acute or convalescent COVID-19. The V gene is TRBV11-2, the J gene TRBJ2-4; 7 nucleotides match TRBD1. The sequencing sample was made of peripheral blood. This chain's CDR3 is CASSRTGTKNIQYF. The CDR3, as DNA: TGTGCCAGCAGCCGGACAGGTACCAAAAACATTCAGTACTTC.